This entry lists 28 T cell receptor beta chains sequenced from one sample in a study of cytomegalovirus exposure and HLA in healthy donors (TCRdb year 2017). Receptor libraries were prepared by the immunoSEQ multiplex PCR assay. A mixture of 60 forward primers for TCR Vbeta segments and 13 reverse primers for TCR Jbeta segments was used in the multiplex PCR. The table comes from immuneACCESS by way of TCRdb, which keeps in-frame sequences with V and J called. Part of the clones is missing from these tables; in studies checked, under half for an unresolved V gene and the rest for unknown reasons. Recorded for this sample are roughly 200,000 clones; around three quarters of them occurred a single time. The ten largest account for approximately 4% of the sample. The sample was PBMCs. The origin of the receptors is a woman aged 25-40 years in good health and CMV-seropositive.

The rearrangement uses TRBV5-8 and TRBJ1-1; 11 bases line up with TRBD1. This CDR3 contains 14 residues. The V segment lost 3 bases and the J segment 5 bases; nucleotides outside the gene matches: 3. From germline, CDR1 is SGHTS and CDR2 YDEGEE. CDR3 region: CASSSGTGGTEAFF. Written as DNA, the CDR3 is TGTGCCAGCAGCTCCGGGACAGGGGGGACTGAAGCTTTCTTT.

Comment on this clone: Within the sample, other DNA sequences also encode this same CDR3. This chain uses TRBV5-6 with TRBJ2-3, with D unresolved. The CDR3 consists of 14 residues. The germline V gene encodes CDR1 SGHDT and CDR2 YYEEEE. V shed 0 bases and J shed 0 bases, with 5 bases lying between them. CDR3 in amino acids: CASSLGTSTDTQYF. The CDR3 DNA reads TGTGCCAGCAGCTTGGGAACTAGCACAGATACGCAGTATTTT.

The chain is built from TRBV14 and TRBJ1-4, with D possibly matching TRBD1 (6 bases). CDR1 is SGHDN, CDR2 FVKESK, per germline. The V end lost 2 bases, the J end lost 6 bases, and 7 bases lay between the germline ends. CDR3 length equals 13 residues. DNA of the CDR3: TGTGCCAGCAGCCAACAGGGGTATGAAAAACTGTTTTTT. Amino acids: CASSQQGYEKLFF.

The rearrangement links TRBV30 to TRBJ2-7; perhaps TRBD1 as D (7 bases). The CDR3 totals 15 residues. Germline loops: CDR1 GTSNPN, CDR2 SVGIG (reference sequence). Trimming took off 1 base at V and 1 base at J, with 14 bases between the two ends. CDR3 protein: CAWSDRDSGSYEQYF. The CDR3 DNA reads TGTGCCTGGAGTGACCGGGACAGCGGGTCCTACGAGCAGTACTTC.

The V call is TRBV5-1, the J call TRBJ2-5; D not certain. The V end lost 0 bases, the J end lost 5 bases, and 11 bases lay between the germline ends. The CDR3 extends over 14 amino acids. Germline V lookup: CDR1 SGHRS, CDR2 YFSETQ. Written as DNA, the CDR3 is TGCGCCAGCAGCTTGGGAGCCCCCCCTGAGACCCAGTACTTC. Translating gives CASSLGAPPETQYF.

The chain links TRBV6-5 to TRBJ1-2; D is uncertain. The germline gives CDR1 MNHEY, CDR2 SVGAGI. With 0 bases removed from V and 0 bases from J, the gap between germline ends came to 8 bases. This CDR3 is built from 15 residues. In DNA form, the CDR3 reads TGTGCCAGCAGTTACTCGTTTGCAGCTAACTATGGCTACACCTTC. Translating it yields CASSYSFAANYGYTF.

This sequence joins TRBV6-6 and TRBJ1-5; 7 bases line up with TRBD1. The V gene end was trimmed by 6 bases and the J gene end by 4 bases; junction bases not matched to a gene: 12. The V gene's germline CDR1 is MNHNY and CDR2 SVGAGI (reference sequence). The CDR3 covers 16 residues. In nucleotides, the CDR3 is TGTGCCAGCAGCGCTACAGTAGGGACAGCTAATCAGCCCCAGCATTTT. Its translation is CASSATVGTANQPQHF.

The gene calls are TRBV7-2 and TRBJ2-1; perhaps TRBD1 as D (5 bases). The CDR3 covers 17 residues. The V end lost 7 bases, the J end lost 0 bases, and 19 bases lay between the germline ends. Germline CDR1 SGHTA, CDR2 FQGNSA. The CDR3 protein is CASTFGVRGNSYNEQFF. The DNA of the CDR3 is TGTGCCAGCACCTTTGGGGTTAGGGGTAACTCCTACAATGAGCAGTTCTTC.

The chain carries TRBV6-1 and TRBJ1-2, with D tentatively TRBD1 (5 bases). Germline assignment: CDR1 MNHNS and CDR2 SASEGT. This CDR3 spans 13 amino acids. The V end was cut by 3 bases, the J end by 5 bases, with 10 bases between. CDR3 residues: CASSDWGVYGYTF. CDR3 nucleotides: TGTGCCAGCAGTGATTGGGGGGTTTATGGCTACACCTTC.

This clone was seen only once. CDR3 DNA sequence: TGCGCCAGCAGTTACCCGAGTAGCGGGGGGCCCACAGATACGCAGTATTTT. This translates into CASSYPSSGGPTDTQYF. The chain has TRBV10-2 and TRBJ2-3, with 10 bases fitting TRBD2. This CDR3 has 17 amino acids. The junction had 10 bases not matched to a gene; V was cut back by 5 bases and J by 2 bases. The germline V gene has CDR1 WSHSY and CDR2 SAAADI.

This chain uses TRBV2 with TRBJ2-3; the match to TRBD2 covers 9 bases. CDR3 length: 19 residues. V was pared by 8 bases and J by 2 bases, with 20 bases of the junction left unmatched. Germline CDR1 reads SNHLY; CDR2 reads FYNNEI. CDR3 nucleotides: TGTGCCAGCCCTCCGGAGGGACGGCCGGGACTAGCTCCCACAGATACGCAGTATTTT. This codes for CASPPEGRPGLAPTDTQYF. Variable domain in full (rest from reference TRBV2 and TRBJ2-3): EPEVTQTPSHQVTQMGQEVILRCVPISNHLYFYWYRQILGQKVEFLVSFYNNEISEKSEIFDDQFSVERPDGSNFTLKIRSTKLEDSAMYFCASPPEGRPGLAPTDTQYFGPGTRLTVL.

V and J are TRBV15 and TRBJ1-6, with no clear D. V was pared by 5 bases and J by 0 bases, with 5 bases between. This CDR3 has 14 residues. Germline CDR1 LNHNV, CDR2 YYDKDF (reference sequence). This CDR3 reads CATSRGSYNSPLHF. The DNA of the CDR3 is TGTGCCACCAGCCGGGGCTCCTATAATTCACCCCTCCACTTT. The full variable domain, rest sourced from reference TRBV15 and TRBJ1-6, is DAMVIQNPRYQVTQFGKPVTLSCSQTLNHNVMYWYQQKSSQAPKLLFHYYDKDFNNEADTPDNFQSRRPNTSFCFLDIRSPGLGDTAMYLCATSRGSYNSPLHFGNGTRLTVT.

The CDR3 here is CASRGQGANYNEQFF. In DNA, the CDR3 is TGTGCCAGTAGGGGACAGGGGGCCAACTACAATGAGCAGTTCTTC. The V and J genes are TRBV19 and TRBJ2-1, with 12 bases fitting TRBD1. Per the germline V gene, CDR1 is LNHDA and CDR2 is SQIVND (reference sequence). Trimming took 6 bases from V and 3 from J; bases not matched to a gene: 3. This CDR3 region has 15 residues.

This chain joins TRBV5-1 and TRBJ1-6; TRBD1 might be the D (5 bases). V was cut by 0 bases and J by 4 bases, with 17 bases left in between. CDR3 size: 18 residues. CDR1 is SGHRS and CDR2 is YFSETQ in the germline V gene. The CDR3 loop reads CASSLGQQTQFYNSPLHF. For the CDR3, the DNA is TGCGCCAGCAGCTTGGGACAGCAAACCCAATTTTATAATTCACCCCTCCACTTT.

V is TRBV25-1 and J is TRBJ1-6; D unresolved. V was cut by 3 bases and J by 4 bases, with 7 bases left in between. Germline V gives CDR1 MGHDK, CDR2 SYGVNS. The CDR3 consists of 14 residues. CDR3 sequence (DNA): TGTGCCAGCAGTGAGACGGGGTATAATTCACCCCTCCACTTT. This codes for CASSETGYNSPLHF.

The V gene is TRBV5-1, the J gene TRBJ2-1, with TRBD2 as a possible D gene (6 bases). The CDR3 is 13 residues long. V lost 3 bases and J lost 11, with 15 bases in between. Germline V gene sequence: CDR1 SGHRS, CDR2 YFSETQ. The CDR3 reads CASSSALRGQQFF. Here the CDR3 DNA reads TGCGCCAGCAGCTCCGCGCTGCGGGGCCAGCAGTTCTTC.

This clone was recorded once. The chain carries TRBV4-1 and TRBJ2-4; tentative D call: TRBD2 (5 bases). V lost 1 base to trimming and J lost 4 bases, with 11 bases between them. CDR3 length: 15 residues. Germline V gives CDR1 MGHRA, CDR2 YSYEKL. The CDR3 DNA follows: TGCGCCAGCAGCCAAGGTTGGACTCGTAAAAACATTCAGTACTTC. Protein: CASSQGWTRKNIQYF.

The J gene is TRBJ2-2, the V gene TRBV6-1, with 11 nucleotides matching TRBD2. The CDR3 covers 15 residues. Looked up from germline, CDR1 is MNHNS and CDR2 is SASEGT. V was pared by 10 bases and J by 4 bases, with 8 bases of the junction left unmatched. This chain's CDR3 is CAISSGGIGTGELFF. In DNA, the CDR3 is TGTGCCATCTCTAGCGGGGGGATCGGCACCGGGGAGCTGTTTTTT.

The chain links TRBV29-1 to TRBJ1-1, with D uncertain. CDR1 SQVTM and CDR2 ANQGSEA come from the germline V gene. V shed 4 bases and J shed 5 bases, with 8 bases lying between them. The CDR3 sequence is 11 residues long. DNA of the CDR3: TGCAGCGTTGCCCCAGAAACTGAAGCTTTCTTT. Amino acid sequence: CSVAPETEAFF.

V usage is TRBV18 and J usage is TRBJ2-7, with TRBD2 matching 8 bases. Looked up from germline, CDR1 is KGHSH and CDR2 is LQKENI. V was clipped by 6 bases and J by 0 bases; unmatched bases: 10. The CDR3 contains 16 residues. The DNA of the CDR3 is TGTGCCAGCTCCCTCCCTCGACTAGCGAGCTCCTACGAGCAGTACTTC. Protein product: CASSLPRLASSYEQYF.

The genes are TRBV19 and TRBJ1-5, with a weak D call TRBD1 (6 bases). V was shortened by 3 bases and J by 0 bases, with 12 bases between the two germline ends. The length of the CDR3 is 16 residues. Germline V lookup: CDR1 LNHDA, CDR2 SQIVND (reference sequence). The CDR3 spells CASSIPWTVSNQPQHF. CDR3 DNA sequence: TGTGCCAGTAGTATCCCCTGGACAGTTAGCAATCAGCCCCAGCATTTT.

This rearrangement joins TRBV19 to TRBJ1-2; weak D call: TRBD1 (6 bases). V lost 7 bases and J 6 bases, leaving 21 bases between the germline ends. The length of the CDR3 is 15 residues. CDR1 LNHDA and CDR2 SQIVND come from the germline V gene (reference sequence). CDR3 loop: CASTLLGGGGDGYTF. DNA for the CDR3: TGTGCCAGTACCCTCTTGGGAGGGGGAGGTGATGGCTACACCTTC.

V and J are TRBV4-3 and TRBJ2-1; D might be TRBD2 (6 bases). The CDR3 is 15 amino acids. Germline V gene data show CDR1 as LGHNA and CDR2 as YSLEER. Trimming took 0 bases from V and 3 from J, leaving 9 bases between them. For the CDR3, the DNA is TGCGCCAGCAGCCAAGACACCGGGAGCTACAATGAGCAGTTCTTC. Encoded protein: CASSQDTGSYNEQFF.

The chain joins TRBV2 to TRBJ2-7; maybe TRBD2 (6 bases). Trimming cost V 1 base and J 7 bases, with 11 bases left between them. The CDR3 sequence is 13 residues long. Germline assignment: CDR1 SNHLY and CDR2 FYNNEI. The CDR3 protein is CASSEEGRGEQYF. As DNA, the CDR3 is TGTGCCAGCAGTGAAGAGGGCCGGGGGGAGCAGTACTTC.

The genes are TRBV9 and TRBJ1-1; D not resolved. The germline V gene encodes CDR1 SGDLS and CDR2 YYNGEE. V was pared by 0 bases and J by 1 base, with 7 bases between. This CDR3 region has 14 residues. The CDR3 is CASSVDSQNTEAFF. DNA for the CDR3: TGTGCCAGCAGCGTAGACAGCCAGAACACTGAAGCTTTCTTT.

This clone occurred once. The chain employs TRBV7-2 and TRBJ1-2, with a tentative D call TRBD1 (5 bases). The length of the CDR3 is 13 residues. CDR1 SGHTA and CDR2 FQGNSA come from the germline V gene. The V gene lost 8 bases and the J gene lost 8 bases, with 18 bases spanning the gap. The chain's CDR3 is CASSPWGESGYTF. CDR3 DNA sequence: TGTGCCAGCTCCCCTTGGGGGGAGTCGGGCTACACCTTC.

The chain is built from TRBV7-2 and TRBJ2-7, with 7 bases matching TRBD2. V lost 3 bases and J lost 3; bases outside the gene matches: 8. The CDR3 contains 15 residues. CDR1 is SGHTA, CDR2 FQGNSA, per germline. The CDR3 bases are TGTGCCAGCAGCTTCCTTAGGGCGGGGGTCTACGAGCAGTACTTC. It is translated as CASSFLRAGVYEQYF.

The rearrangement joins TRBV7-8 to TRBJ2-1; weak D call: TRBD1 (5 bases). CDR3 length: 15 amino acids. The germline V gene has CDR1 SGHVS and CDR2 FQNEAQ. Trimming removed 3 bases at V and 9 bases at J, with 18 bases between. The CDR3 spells CASSLGWEGAAEQFF. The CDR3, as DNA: TGTGCCAGCAGCTTGGGCTGGGAAGGGGCGGCTGAGCAGTTCTTC.